A single sample is the source of the 31 T cell receptor beta chains below, sequenced in a study of T cell responses to AZD1222 COVID-19 vaccine. Clones were sequenced by immunoSEQ multiplex PCR, and TCRdb holds only the in-frame ones, with some missing. Of roughly 120,000 clones listed, 91% are singletons. Sequencing was performed on peripheral blood, taken on day 0 of AZD1222 vaccination. The receptors were sampled from an adult in good health.

The chain carries TRBV7-9 and TRBJ2-3; 11 nucleotides agree with TRBD1. Trimming cost V 5 bases and J 8 bases; bases outside gene matches: 9. This CDR3 comprises 15 residues. Per germline, CDR1 SEHNR and CDR2 FQNEAQ (reference sequence). The CDR3 loop is CASSKGTGGTSTQYF. The CDR3 DNA reads as TGTGCCAGCAGCAAAGGGACAGGGGGTACAAGTACGCAGTATTTT.

The chain uses TRBV9 and TRBJ2-2; 10 nucleotides match TRBD2. Trimming took 3 bases from V and 4 from J; bases not matched to a gene: 3. Germline lookup yields CDR1 SGDLS and CDR2 YYNGEE. The CDR3 has 15 amino acids. This CDR3 reads CASSAGTSVTGELFF. CDR3 sequence (DNA): TGTGCCAGCAGCGCCGGGACTAGCGTCACCGGGGAGCTGTTTTTT.

This CDR3 reads CASSSPIHQETQYF. DNA of the CDR3: TGTGCCAGCAGTTCACCGATCCACCAAGAGACCCAGTACTTC. J is TRBJ2-5 and V is TRBV27; D is ambiguous. Germline CDR1 MNHEY, CDR2 SMNVEV (reference sequence). V lost 4 bases and J 0 bases, leaving 9 bases between the germline ends. The CDR3 has 14 residues.

V is TRBV7-9 and J is TRBJ2-4; no reliable D call. The V end lost 2 bases, the J end lost 0 bases, and 8 bases lay between the germline ends. Germline assignment: CDR1 SEHNR and CDR2 FQNEAQ (reference sequence). The CDR3 has 15 residues. The CDR3 spells CASSLRELAKNIQYF. Written as DNA, the CDR3 is TGTGCCAGCAGCTTAAGGGAACTAGCCAAAAACATTCAGTACTTC.

V usage is TRBV10-3 and J usage is TRBJ2-2; D call uncertain. The germline V and J ends were trimmed by 9 bases and 4 bases, with 9 bases remaining between them. The CDR3 extends over 12 amino acids. The V gene's germline CDR1 is ENHRY and CDR2 SYGVKD. The CDR3 DNA reads TGTGCCATACAGTCCCTCACCGGGGAGCTGTTTTTT. Protein sequence: CAIQSLTGELFF.

This sequence joins TRBV6-6 and TRBJ2-2; D gene uncertain. The CDR3 sequence is 14 residues long. Trimming stripped 6 bases from V and 1 base from J, with 9 bases between. Germline assignment: CDR1 MNHNY and CDR2 SVGAGI (reference sequence). CDR3 nucleotide sequence: TGTGCCAGCAGAAGACACGAGAACACCGGGGAGCTGTTTTTT. It codes for CASRRHENTGELFF.

CDR3 bases: TGTGCCTGGGAGCTTGGGTACGAGCAGTACTTC. This sequence encodes CAWELGYEQYF. The genes are TRBV30 and TRBJ2-7; D remains unclear. V lost 5 bases to trimming and J lost 4 bases, with 9 bases between them. Germline loops: CDR1 GTSNPN, CDR2 SVGIG (reference sequence). The CDR3 extends over 11 amino acids.

Of note for this clone: Additional DNA sequences in this sample encode the identical CDR3. The chain links TRBV6-2 or TRBV6-3 to TRBJ2-7, with 11 positions matching TRBD2. J lost 4 bases, V lost 2 bases, and 1 base had no gene match. This CDR3 has 14 residues. Germline V lookup: CDR1 MNHEY, CDR2 SVGEGT. The CDR3, as DNA: TGTGCCAGCAGTTACGGGACTAGCGGTTACGAGCAGTACTTC. Protein sequence: CASSYGTSGYEQYF.

This clone is judged medium-sized. The rearrangement uses TRBV6-4 and TRBJ2-1; 7 bases align to TRBD1. Germline V CDR1 and CDR2: MRHNA, SNTAGT. CDR3 length: 15 amino acids. V shed 0 bases, J shed 6 bases, and the junction held 5 bases outside the gene matches. The CDR3 coding sequence is TGTGCCAGCAGTGACTCGACAGGGAATAGCAATGAGCAGTTCTTC. It is translated as CASSDSTGNSNEQFF.

The chain is built from TRBV12-3 or TRBV12-4 and TRBJ2-1; 9 bases line up with TRBD1. Unmatched junction bases numbered 3, after V lost 6 bases and J lost 9 bases. This CDR3 spans 12 amino acids. The CDR3 nucleotides are TGTGCCAGCAGGCTGACAGGGGGTGAGCAGTTCTTC. This gives the protein CASRLTGGEQFF.

The CDR3 sequence is CASSKIGQGFYGYTF. CDR3 nucleotide sequence: TGTGCCAGCAGCAAAATTGGACAGGGGTTTTATGGCTACACCTTC. V is TRBV21-1 and J is TRBJ1-2; the table gives TRBD1 as D, unverified against the DNA. TRBV21-1 is tagged as a pseudogene. This CDR3 spans 15 amino acids.

The rearrangement joins TRBV11-2 to TRBJ1-1; D might be TRBD1 (5 bases). This CDR3 has 16 residues. V was shortened by 4 bases and J by 0 bases, with 15 bases between the two germline ends. Germline CDR1 and CDR2: SGHAT and FQNNGV. The CDR3 here is CASSSSDIGLNTEAFF. The CDR3 region has the DNA TGTGCCAGCAGCTCCTCGGACATCGGCTTGAACACTGAAGCTTTCTTT.

The genes are TRBV12-3 or TRBV12-4 and TRBJ2-3, with D unresolved. V was trimmed by 8 bases and J by 2 bases, leaving 8 bases between them. The CDR3 consists of 12 residues. CDR3 in DNA: TGTGCCAGCGGGCACCCCACAGATACGCAGTATTTT. It encodes CASGHPTDTQYF.

In nucleotides, the CDR3 is TGTGCCAGCAGCCCACGACAGGGGCCCCGATACACTGAAGCTTTCTTT. It codes for CASSPRQGPRYTEAFF. V gene TRBV5-8 combines with J gene TRBJ1-1, with 8 bases lining up with TRBD1. Germline V CDR1 and CDR2: SGHTS, YDEGEE. The CDR3 length is 16 residues. V lost 4 bases to trimming and J lost 3 bases; unmatched junction nucleotides: 11. Full variable domain (missing parts from reference TRBV5-8 and TRBJ1-1): EAGVTQSPTHLIKTRGQQATLRCSPISGHTSVYWYQQALGLGLQFLLWYDEGEERNRGNFPPRFSGRQFPNYSSELNVNALELEDSALYLCASSPRQGPRYTEAFFGQGTRLTVV.

This clone was detected only once. The rearrangement uses TRBV5-1 and TRBJ2-2, with TRBD1 identical over 7 bases. With 4 bases clipped from V and 5 bases from J, the junction kept 11 bases outside the gene matches. The CDR3 is 16 amino acids. Germline lookup yields CDR1 SGHRS and CDR2 YFSETQ. The CDR3 is CASSATPGQLTGELFF. CDR3 sequence (DNA): TGCGCCAGCAGCGCGACTCCGGGACAGCTAACCGGGGAGCTGTTTTTT.

The gene calls are TRBV5-8 and TRBJ1-5, with 10 bases fitting TRBD1. The CDR3 runs to 18 residues. Germline trimming cut 3 bases from V and 0 bases from J; bases unmatched to any gene: 9. Per germline, CDR1 SGHTS and CDR2 YDEGEE. The CDR3 nucleotides read TGTGCCAGCAGCTCCTACGGGACAGGGGAAATTAGCAATCAGCCCCAGCATTTT. Encoded protein: CASSSYGTGEISNQPQHF. Looking up the rest from reference TRBV5-8 and TRBJ1-5 gives the full variable domain: EAGVTQSPTHLIKTRGQQATLRCSPISGHTSVYWYQQALGLGLQFLLWYDEGEERNRGNFPPRFSGRQFPNYSSELNVNALELEDSALYLCASSSYGTGEISNQPQHFGDGTRLSIL.

The chain links TRBV7-2 to TRBJ1-2; 9 positions match TRBD1. The length of the CDR3 is 13 residues. Germline assignment: CDR1 SGHTA and CDR2 FQGNSA. The V and J ends lost 5 bases and 8 bases, in that order; junction bases with no gene match: 6. The CDR3 protein is CASSVGQGRGYTF. CDR3 coding DNA: TGTGCCAGCAGCGTAGGACAGGGGCGCGGCTACACCTTC.

This chain joins TRBV6-5 and TRBJ2-1; the match to TRBD1 covers 7 bases. In germline, CDR1 is MNHEY, CDR2 SVGAGI. With 4 bases clipped from V and 4 bases from J, the junction kept 7 bases outside the gene matches. CDR3 length: 15 residues. CDR3 loop: CASSSQGEPYNEQFF. Written as DNA, the CDR3 is TGTGCCAGCAGTTCCCAGGGGGAACCTTACAATGAGCAGTTCTTC.

This clone was seen more than once but under ten times. The rearrangement uses TRBV3-1 (or the pseudogene TRBV3-2) and TRBJ1-1, with 12 bases matching TRBD1. Trimming removed 8 bases from V and 3 bases from J; junction bases left unmatched: 7. Germline CDR1 is LGHDT and CDR2 is YNNKEL (reference sequence). The CDR3 sequence is 15 residues long. The CDR3: CASGDRGLGYTEAFF. The DNA of the CDR3 is TGTGCCAGCGGGGACAGGGGGCTGGGGTACACTGAAGCTTTCTTT.

The rearrangement links TRBV19 to TRBJ2-3; D perhaps matches TRBD1 (6 bases). Trimming pared 0 bases from V and 0 bases from J, leaving 16 bases between. Germline CDR1 is LNHDA and CDR2 is SQIVND (reference sequence). The CDR3 has 18 residues. CDR3 bases: TGTGCCAGTAGTATAGATCATACAGGGAGAGGAAGCACAGATACGCAGTATTTT. This translates into CASSIDHTGRGSTDTQYF.

Concerning this clone itself: The junction does not match germline at one end; this may be a read error. The chain couples TRBV6-5 to TRBJ1-1; TRBD1 aligns across 10 bases. Germline CDR1 reads MNHEY; CDR2 reads SVGAGI. The CDR3 is 14 residues long. The CDR3 coding sequence is TGTGCCAGCAGGTACTCCGGGACAGGGGCTGAAGCTTTCTTT. It specifies CASRYSGTGAEAFF.

This clone was seen just once. This rearrangement joins TRBV29-1 to TRBJ2-7, with D unclear. There are 15 residues in the CDR3. CDR1 is SQVTM and CDR2 is ANQGSEA in the germline V gene. Trimming stripped 0 bases from V and 0 bases from J, with 12 bases between. Here the CDR3 reads CSVEDRQKSSYEQYF. CDR3 nucleotides: TGCAGCGTTGAAGATAGGCAGAAAAGCTCCTACGAGCAGTACTTC.

The chain recombines TRBV2 with TRBJ2-7; either TRBD1 or TRBD2 may supply D (5 bases each). This CDR3 region has 13 residues. Germline V lookup: CDR1 SNHLY, CDR2 FYNNEI. V was trimmed by 11 bases and J by 3 bases, leaving 17 bases between them. CDR3 nucleotides: TGTGCCGGCTCCGGGACGGGGAGCTACGAGCAGTACTTC. Amino acid sequence: CAGSGTGSYEQYF.

This chain joins TRBV9 and TRBJ2-3, with 11 bases fitting TRBD2. The CDR3 runs 19 residues. Germline CDR1 SGDLS, CDR2 YYNGEE. V was pared by 3 bases and J by 0 bases, with 12 bases of the junction left unmatched. The CDR3 spells CASSDRGLAGRSSTDTQYF. The DNA of the CDR3 is TGTGCCAGCAGCGATAGAGGACTAGCGGGCAGGTCTAGCACAGATACGCAGTATTTT. Variable domain in full (rest from reference TRBV9 and TRBJ2-3): DSGVTQTPKHLITATGQRVTLRCSPRSGDLSVYWYQQSLDQGLQFLIQYYNGEERAKGNILERFSAQQFPDLHSELNLSSLELGDSALYFCASSDRGLAGRSSTDTQYFGPGTRLTVL.

The chain has TRBV6-6 and TRBJ2-4, with D perhaps matching TRBD2 (5 bases). V lost 8 bases and J lost 6, with 14 bases in between. CDR1 and CDR2 (germline): MNHNY, SVGAGI (reference sequence). The CDR3 has 13 amino acids. As DNA, the CDR3 is TGTGCCAGCGGTGGACCACTAGGAAACATTCAGTACTTC. This translates into CASGGPLGNIQYF.

The chain couples TRBV6-5 to TRBJ2-7; TRBD1 aligns across 7 bases. CDR1 and CDR2 (germline): MNHEY, SVGAGI. The CDR3 has 14 residues. V dropped 4 bases and J dropped 2; count of bases not matched to a gene: 5. The DNA for the CDR3 is TGTGCCAGCAGTTTGGCGACAGGGCCCTACGAGCAGTACTTC. Protein sequence: CASSLATGPYEQYF.

As concerns this clone: In the same sample, other DNA sequences code for this CDR3. The J gene is TRBJ2-7, the V gene TRBV11-2, with D possibly matching TRBD2 (5 bases). The CDR3 runs to 13 residues. V was trimmed by 4 bases and J by 1 base, leaving 8 bases between them. The germline V gene has CDR1 SGHAT and CDR2 FQNNGV. The CDR3 loop is CASSSGYSYEQYF. In nucleotides, the CDR3 is TGTGCCAGCAGCTCGGGGTATTCCTACGAGCAGTACTTC.

The chain couples TRBV10-3 to TRBJ1-1, with 7 bases identical to TRBD1. V dropped 8 bases and J dropped 1; count of bases not matched to a gene: 10. Germline CDR1 ENHRY, CDR2 SYGVKD. The CDR3 runs 15 residues. The CDR3 region has the DNA TGTGCCATCGGGTCCGCGGGACAGAGGAACACTGAAGCTTTCTTT. Translated, it gives CAIGSAGQRNTEAFF.

V usage is TRBV5-8 and J usage is TRBJ2-5; the D is unclear. Germline CDR1 is SGHTS and CDR2 is YDEGEE. Trimming pared 1 base from V and 3 bases from J, leaving 10 bases between. The CDR3 sequence is 14 residues long. CDR3 in DNA: TGTGCCAGCAGCTTGATATCAAGGGAAGAGACCCAGTACTTC. The encoded protein is CASSLISREETQYF.

This clone was picked up one time. The CDR3 loop reads CASSPRQGGTEAFF. CDR3 bases: TGCGCCAGCAGCCCCCGACAGGGGGGCACTGAAGCTTTCTTT. The chain links TRBV4-1 to TRBJ1-1, with TRBD1 matching over 9 bases. Germline V gives CDR1 MGHRA, CDR2 YSYEKL. V dropped 4 bases and J dropped 4; count of bases not matched to a gene: 4. CDR3 size: 14 residues.

Here the CDR3 reads CSGQGMNTEAFF. In DNA form, the CDR3 reads TGCAGCGGACAGGGGATGAACACTGAAGCTTTCTTT. This chain links TRBV29-1 with TRBJ1-1; 8 bases are a match to TRBD1. With 7 bases clipped from V and 0 bases from J, the junction kept 1 base outside the gene matches. The length of the CDR3 is 12 residues. Germline-derived CDR1 and CDR2 are SQVTM and ANQGSEA.